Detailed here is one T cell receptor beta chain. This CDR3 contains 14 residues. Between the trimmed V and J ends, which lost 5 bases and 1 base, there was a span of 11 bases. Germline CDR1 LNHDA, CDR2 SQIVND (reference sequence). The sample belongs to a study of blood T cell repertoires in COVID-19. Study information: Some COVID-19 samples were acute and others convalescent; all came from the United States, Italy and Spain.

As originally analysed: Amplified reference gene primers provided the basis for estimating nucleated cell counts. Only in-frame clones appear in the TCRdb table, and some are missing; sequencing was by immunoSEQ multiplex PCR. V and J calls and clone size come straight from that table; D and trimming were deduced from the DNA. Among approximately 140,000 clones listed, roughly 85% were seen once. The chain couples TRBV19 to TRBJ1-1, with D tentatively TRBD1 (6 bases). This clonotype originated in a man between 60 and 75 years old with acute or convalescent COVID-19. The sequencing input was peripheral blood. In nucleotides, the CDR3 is TGTGCCAGTAGTCTCGGACAGACGAACACTGAAGCTTTCTTT. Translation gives CASSLGQTNTEAFF. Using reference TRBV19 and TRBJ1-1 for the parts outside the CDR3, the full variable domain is DGGITQSPKYLFRKEGQNVTLSCEQNLNHDAMYWYRQDPGQGLRLIYYSQIVNDFQKGDIAEGYSVSREKKESFPLTVTSAQKNPTAFYLCASSLGQTNTEAFFGQGTRLTVV.